This T cell receptor (beta chain) derives from a study of shared clonotypes between healthy human individuals. How the authors handled the data: As immunoSEQ supplied junction-only sequences (without quality scores), filtering differed. The repertoire was sequenced with immunoSEQ multiplex PCR; TCRdb's copy has only in-frame clones and lacks some. The V and J calls and the clone size are those of that table, but D and trimming were determined from the DNA. The sample contains about a million clones, about 80% of which appear only once. This CDR3 spans 12 amino acids. The ends were cut back, 8 bases at V and 9 bases at J, with 11 bases in the middle. CDR1 and CDR2 from the germline V gene are MNHEY and SVGAGI.

The receptor's source is a man between 18 and 35 years old in good health. Sequencing was done on a sample of memory CD4+ T cells sorted from blood. The subset is: CD45RA-negative fraction. The chain joins TRBV6-5 to TRBJ1-6; D is possibly TRBD1 (5 bases). The CDR3 region is CASGSRGSPLHF. The CDR3 DNA follows: TGTGCCAGCGGATCGAGGGGTTCACCCCTCCACTTT.